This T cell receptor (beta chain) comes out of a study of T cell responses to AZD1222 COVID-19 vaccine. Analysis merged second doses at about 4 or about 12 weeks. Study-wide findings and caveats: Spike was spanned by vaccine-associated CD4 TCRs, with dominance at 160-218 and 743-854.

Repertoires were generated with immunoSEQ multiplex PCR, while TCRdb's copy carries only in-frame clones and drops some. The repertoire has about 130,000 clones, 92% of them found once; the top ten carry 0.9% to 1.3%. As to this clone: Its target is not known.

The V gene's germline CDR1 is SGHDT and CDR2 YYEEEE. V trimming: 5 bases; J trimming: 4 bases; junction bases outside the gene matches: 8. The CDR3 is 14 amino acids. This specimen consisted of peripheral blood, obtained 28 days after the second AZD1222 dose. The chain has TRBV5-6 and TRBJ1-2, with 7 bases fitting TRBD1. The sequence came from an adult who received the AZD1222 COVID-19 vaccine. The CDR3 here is CASSRTTGTYGYTF. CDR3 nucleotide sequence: TGTGCCAGCAGTAGAACGACAGGGACCTATGGCTACACCTTC.